The 10 T cell receptor beta chains listed next were all sequenced from one sample in a study of shared clonotypes between healthy human individuals. Repertoires were generated with immunoSEQ multiplex PCR, while TCRdb's copy carries only in-frame clones and drops some. The table has approximately 530,000 clones, about 96% seen once; the top ten hold under 0.065%. Material for sequencing was naive CD4+ T cells sorted from blood. Documented subset: CD45RA+ positively selected. These receptors all come from a woman in her 30s in good health.

The chain is built from TRBV29-1 and TRBJ2-1; no clear D. Germline CDR1 SQVTM, CDR2 ANQGSEA. V lost 2 bases and J 9 bases, leaving 14 bases between the germline ends. The CDR3 consists of 13 residues. The CDR3 reads CSVEKTTKGEQFF. Written as DNA, the CDR3 is TGCAGCGTTGAAAAGACAACCAAGGGTGAGCAGTTCTTC.

The rearrangement joins TRBV10-2 to TRBJ2-5; 7 bases are shared with TRBD2. Trimming cost V 3 bases and J 9 bases; bases outside gene matches: 7. This CDR3 spans 13 amino acids. Germline V gives CDR1 WSHSY, CDR2 SAAADI. The CDR3 DNA reads TGCGCCAGCAGTGACCGGGACGGACTAGCCCAGTACTTC. Translated, it gives CASSDRDGLAQYF.

The chain uses TRBV2 and TRBJ2-3; unclear D gene. V was pared by 4 bases and J by 0 bases, with 5 bases between. The CDR3 is 13 amino acids. CDR1 SNHLY and CDR2 FYNNEI come from the germline V gene. CDR3 bases: TGTGCCAGCAGTGGTACTAGCACAGATACGCAGTATTTT. Translating it yields CASSGTSTDTQYF. Drawing the rest from reference TRBV2 and TRBJ2-3, the complete variable domain is EPEVTQTPSHQVTQMGQEVILRCVPISNHLYFYWYRQILGQKVEFLVSFYNNEISEKSEIFDDQFSVERPDGSNFTLKIRSTKLEDSAMYFCASSGTSTDTQYFGPGTRLTVL.

The rearrangement joins TRBV7-2 to TRBJ1-6; TRBD1 might be the D (5 bases). Trimming pared 1 base from V and 11 bases from J, leaving 15 bases between. The CDR3 is 15 residues long. Germline CDR1 is SGHTA and CDR2 is FQGNSA. CDR3 nucleotides: TGTGCCAGCAGCTTAGTTTCAGGGACTTGGACACCCCTCCACTTT. It encodes CASSLVSGTWTPLHF.

The chain links TRBV6-5 to TRBJ2-1; D is uncertain. Germline lookup yields CDR1 MNHEY and CDR2 SVGAGI. This CDR3 comprises 13 residues. Trimming took 6 bases from V and 10 from J, leaving 16 bases between them. CDR3 DNA: TGTGCCAGCAGCCCCCTCATATTCGGGGAGCAGTTCTTC. Its translation: CASSPLIFGEQFF.

V usage is TRBV28 and J usage is TRBJ2-3, with D unclear. V was pared by 2 bases and J by 3 bases, with 9 bases between. Germline CDR1 is MDHEN and CDR2 is SYDVKM. The CDR3 extends over 14 amino acids. CDR3 sequence reads: CASSLVSRTDTQYF. CDR3 in DNA: TGTGCCAGCAGTTTAGTATCCCGTACAGATACGCAGTATTTT.

The V call is TRBV30, the J call TRBJ2-1, with 7 positions matching TRBD1. CDR1 and CDR2 from the germline V gene are GTSNPN and SVGIG (reference sequence). The length of the CDR3 is 14 residues. J was trimmed by 4 bases and V by 1 base; bases with no gene match: 4. The CDR3 nucleotides are TGTGCCTGGAGTGGGGACAGAACTTACAATGAGCAGTTCTTC. This gives the protein CAWSGDRTYNEQFF.

The J gene is TRBJ2-3, the V gene TRBV5-8, with 14 bases aligning to TRBD2. V lost 5 bases, J lost 4 bases, and 3 bases stayed unmatched. Germline CDR1 and CDR2: SGHTS and YDEGEE. CDR3 length: 15 residues. The CDR3 DNA follows: TGTGCCAGCAGGAGGACTAGCGGGAGGCCAGATACGCAGTATTTT. Amino acid sequence: CASRRTSGRPDTQYF.

V and J are TRBV7-3 and TRBJ2-3, with unresolved D. V was clipped by 5 bases and J by 3 bases, with 12 bases between them. Germline CDR1 reads SGHTA; CDR2 reads FQGTGA. The CDR3 loop spans 14 amino acids. The CDR3 sequence: CASSLGSVTDTQYF. CDR3 nucleotide sequence: TGTGCCAGCAGCCTAGGAAGCGTAACAGATACGCAGTATTTT.

The chain has TRBV7-3 and TRBJ2-7; 14 bases are a match to TRBD2. The CDR3 is 16 amino acids. Germline CDR1 is SGHTA and CDR2 is FQGTGA. After removal of 2 bases from V and 4 bases from J, the junction contained 4 bases not matched to a gene. Here the CDR3 DNA reads TGTGCCAGCAGCTTAGCCGGGACTAGCGGGAGTTACGAGCAGTACTTC. Translating gives CASSLAGTSGSYEQYF.